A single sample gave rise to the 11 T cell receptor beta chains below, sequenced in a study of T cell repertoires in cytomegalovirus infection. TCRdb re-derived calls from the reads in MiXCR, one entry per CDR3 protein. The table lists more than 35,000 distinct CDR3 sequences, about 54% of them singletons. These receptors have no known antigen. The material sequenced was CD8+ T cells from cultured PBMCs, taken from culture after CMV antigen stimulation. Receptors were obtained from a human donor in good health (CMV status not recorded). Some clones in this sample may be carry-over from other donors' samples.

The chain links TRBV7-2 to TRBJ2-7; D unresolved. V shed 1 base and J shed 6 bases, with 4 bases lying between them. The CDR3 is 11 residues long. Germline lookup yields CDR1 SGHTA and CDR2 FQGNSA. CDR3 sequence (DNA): TGTGCCAGCAGCTTAGGGCCCGAGCAGTACTTC. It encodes CASSLGPEQYF.

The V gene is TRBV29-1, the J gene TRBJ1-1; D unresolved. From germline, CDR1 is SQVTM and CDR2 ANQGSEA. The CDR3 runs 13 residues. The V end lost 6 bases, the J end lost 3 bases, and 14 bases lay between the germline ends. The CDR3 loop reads CSVTGRRDTEAFF. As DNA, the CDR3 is TGCAGCGTCACGGGGAGGCGGGACACTGAAGCTTTCTTT.

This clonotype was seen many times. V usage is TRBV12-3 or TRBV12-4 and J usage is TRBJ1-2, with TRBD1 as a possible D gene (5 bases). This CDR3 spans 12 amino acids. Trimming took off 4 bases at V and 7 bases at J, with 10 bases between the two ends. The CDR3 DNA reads TGTGCCAGCAGTTCGGATAGGGGTGGCTACACCTTC. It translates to CASSSDRGGYTF.

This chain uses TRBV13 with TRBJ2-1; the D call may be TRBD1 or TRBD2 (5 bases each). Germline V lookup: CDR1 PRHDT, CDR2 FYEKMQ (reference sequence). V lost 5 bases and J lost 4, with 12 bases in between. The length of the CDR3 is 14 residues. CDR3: CASSPKGPYNEQFF. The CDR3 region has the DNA TGTGCCAGCAGCCCGAAGGGACCGTACAATGAGCAGTTCTTC.

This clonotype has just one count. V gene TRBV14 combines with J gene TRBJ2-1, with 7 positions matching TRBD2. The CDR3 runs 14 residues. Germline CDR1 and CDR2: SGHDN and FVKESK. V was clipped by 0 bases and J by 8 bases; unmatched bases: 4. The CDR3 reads CASSQETSSDEQFF. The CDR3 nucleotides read TGTGCCAGCAGCCAAGAGACTAGCTCGGATGAGCAGTTCTTC.

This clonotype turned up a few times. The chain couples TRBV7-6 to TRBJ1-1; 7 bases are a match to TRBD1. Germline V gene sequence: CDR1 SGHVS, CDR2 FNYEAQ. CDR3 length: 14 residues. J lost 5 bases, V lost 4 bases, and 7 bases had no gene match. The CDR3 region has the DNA TGTGCCAGCAGCTCCCCGACAGGGTTGACTGAAGCTTTCTTT. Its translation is CASSSPTGLTEAFF.

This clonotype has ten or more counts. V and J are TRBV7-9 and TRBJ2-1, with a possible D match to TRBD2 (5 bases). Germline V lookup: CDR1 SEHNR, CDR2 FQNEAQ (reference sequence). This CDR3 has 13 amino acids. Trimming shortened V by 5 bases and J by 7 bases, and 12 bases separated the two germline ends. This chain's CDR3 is CASSPVARNEQFF. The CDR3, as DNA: TGTGCCAGCAGCCCTGTAGCGCGGAATGAGCAGTTCTTC.

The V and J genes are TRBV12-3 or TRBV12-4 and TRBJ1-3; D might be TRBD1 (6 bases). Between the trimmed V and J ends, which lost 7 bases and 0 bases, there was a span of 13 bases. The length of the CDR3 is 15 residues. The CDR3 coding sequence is TGTGCCAGCACCGTAGACAGGAGCTCTGGAAACACCATATATTTT. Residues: CASTVDRSSGNTIYF.

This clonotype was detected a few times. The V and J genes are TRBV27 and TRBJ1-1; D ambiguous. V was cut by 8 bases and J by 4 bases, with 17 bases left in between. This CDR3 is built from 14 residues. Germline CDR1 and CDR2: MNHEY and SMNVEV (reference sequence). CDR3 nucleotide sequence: TGTGCCAGCTCCCCCAGTGGGTTCGGCACTGAAGCTTTCTTT. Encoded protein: CASSPSGFGTEAFF.

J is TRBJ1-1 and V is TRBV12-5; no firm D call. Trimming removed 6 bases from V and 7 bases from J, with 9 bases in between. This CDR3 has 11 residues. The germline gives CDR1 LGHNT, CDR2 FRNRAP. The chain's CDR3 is CASGRMSEAFF. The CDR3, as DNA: TGTGCTAGTGGACGGATGAGTGAAGCTTTCTTT.

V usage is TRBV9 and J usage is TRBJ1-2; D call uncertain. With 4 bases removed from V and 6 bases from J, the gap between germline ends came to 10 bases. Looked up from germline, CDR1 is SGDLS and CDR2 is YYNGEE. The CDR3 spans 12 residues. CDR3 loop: CASSSRTDGYTF. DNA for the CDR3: TGTGCCAGCAGCTCTAGGACGGATGGCTACACCTTC.